Following are 10 T cell receptor beta chains from one sample sequenced in a study of shared clonotypes between healthy human individuals. TCRdb keeps only in-frame clones here, not all; method: immunoSEQ multiplex PCR. The sample lists millions of clones, around 95% occurring once. Sequencing was done on a sample of naive CD4+ T cells sorted from blood. The subset is: CD45RA+ positively selected. All receptors derive from a man aged 18 to 29 in good health.

This clone was seen only a few times. The V and J genes are TRBV6-1 and TRBJ2-7; D is possibly TRBD1 (6 bases). The CDR3 covers 14 residues. Germline V lookup: CDR1 MNHNS, CDR2 SASEGT. Trimming pared 10 bases from V and 0 bases from J, leaving 16 bases between. This chain's CDR3 is CATASGHYSYEQYF. DNA for the CDR3: TGTGCCACGGCCTCGGGACATTACTCCTACGAGCAGTACTTC.

V and J are TRBV10-3 and TRBJ2-2, with D maybe TRBD2 (7 bases). CDR3 size: 15 residues. Trimming cost V 10 bases and J 6 bases, with 21 bases left between them. Per the germline V gene, CDR1 is ENHRY and CDR2 is SYGVKD. The CDR3 DNA sequence: TGTGCCACCAACGGGGGCGGGAGACGCCCCGGGGAGCTGTTTTTT. It yields the protein CATNGGGRRPGELFF.

The chain uses TRBV27 and TRBJ2-4; tentatively, D is TRBD1 (5 bases). V shed 3 bases and J shed 6 bases, with 12 bases lying between them. The CDR3 covers 14 residues. CDR1 is MNHEY, CDR2 SMNVEV, per germline (reference sequence). CDR3 sequence reads: CASSFAQGVNIQYF. The CDR3 coding sequence is TGTGCCAGCAGTTTCGCTCAGGGTGTAAACATTCAGTACTTC.

The J gene is TRBJ2-5, the V gene TRBV13, with 12 bases lining up with TRBD1. The V gene end was trimmed by 4 bases and the J gene end by 5 bases; junction bases not matched to a gene: 8. CDR3 size: 16 residues. The germline CDR1 and CDR2 sequences are PRHDT and FYEKMQ (reference sequence). The CDR3 loop is CASSSPGTGGRETQYF. CDR3 DNA sequence: TGTGCCAGCAGCTCACCCGGGACAGGGGGCCGGGAGACCCAGTACTTC.

This chain links TRBV5-6 with TRBJ2-7; 7 nucleotides line up with TRBD1. V lost 2 bases to trimming and J lost 5 bases; unmatched junction nucleotides: 10. Per the germline V gene, CDR1 is SGHDT and CDR2 is YYEEEE. The CDR3 extends over 15 amino acids. CDR3 coding DNA: TGTGCCAGCAGCTTAGGAGACAGGGACCTCCACGAGCAGTACTTC. This encodes CASSLGDRDLHEQYF.

The gene calls are TRBV7-2 and TRBJ1-5, with D possibly matching TRBD1 (5 bases). The CDR3 has 13 residues. Trimming removed 5 bases at V and 3 bases at J, with 8 bases between. Looked up from germline, CDR1 is SGHTA and CDR2 is FQGNSA. CDR3 DNA: TGTGCCAGCAGCAGGGGTCCCAATCAGCCCCAGCATTTT. As protein: CASSRGPNQPQHF.

This clone was recorded once. The rearrangement links TRBV7-9 to TRBJ2-3; 10 nucleotides line up with TRBD2. With V trimmed by 3 bases and J by 4 bases, 4 bases remained unmatched. Germline CDR1 is SEHNR and CDR2 is FQNEAQ (reference sequence). This CDR3 comprises 15 residues. The CDR3 coding sequence is TGTGCCAGCAGCTTTTCTAGCGGGAGCTCAGATACGCAGTATTTT. This sequence encodes CASSFSSGSSDTQYF.

The CDR3 reads CASSKGFNQPQHF. Written as DNA, the CDR3 is TGTGCCAGCAGTAAAGGGTTCAATCAGCCCCAGCATTTT. The V gene is TRBV28, the J gene TRBJ1-5; the D is unclear. CDR1 is MDHEN, CDR2 SYDVKM, per germline. The V end lost 5 bases, the J end lost 3 bases, and 8 bases lay between the germline ends. This CDR3 has 13 amino acids.

V and J are TRBV29-1 and TRBJ1-1; TRBD1 might be the D (5 bases). The germline V gene has CDR1 SQVTM and CDR2 ANQGSEA. V lost 4 bases and J lost 4, with 7 bases in between. The CDR3 is 11 amino acids. This CDR3 is CSVAGTTEAFF. The CDR3 nucleotides read TGCAGCGTTGCAGGGACCACTGAAGCTTTCTTT. Variable domain in full (rest from reference TRBV29-1 and TRBJ1-1): SAVISQKPSRDICQRGTSLTIQCQVDSQVTMMFWYRQQPGQSLTLIATANQGSEATYESGFVIDKFPISRPNLTFSTLTVSNMSPEDSSIYLCSVAGTTEAFFGQGTRLTVV.

The rearrangement joins TRBV5-4 to TRBJ2-2; D remains unclear. This CDR3 contains 15 residues. Germline V gives CDR1 SGHNT, CDR2 YYREEE (reference sequence). Trimming removed 2 bases at V and 0 bases at J, with 8 bases between. CDR3 sequence: CASSFGASNTGELFF. As DNA, the CDR3 is TGTGCCAGCAGCTTCGGAGCCTCGAACACCGGGGAGCTGTTTTTT.